Following are 13 T cell receptor beta chains from one sample sequenced in a study of cytomegalovirus exposure and HLA in healthy donors (dated by TCRdb to the late 2010s). The library was obtained by the immunoSEQ multiplex PCR assay. A mixture of 60 forward primers for TCR Vbeta segments and 13 reverse primers for TCR Jbeta segments was used in the multiplex PCR. TCRdb's version of the immuneACCESS table is confined to in-frame rearrangements and falls short of the full clone set. An unresolved V gene accounts for under half of the shortfall where checked; the remainder is of unknown origin. The sample includes roughly 200,000 clones, with roughly nine tenths observed a single time. Around 0.99% of the sample is held by the ten biggest clonotypes. The source material was PBMCs. These receptors originate from a boy between 2 and 15 years old in good health and CMV-seronegative.

This clone was observed a single time. The chain joins TRBV19 to TRBJ1-4, with D unclear. CDR3 length: 16 amino acids. Germline V lookup: CDR1 LNHDA, CDR2 SQIVND (reference sequence). The V end lost 5 bases, the J end lost 8 bases, and 21 bases lay between the germline ends. For the CDR3, the DNA is TGTGCCAGTAGTCCCCCGGGAGGGCTCGGGGAAGAAAAACTGTTTTTT. Residues: CASSPPGGLGEEKLFF.

This clone has a handful of counts. The rearrangement uses TRBV6-5 and TRBJ1-4; perhaps TRBD1 as D (6 bases). Germline CDR1 reads MNHEY; CDR2 reads SVGAGI. CDR3 length: 14 residues. V was pared by 2 bases and J by 8 bases, with 12 bases between. The CDR3 DNA sequence: TGTGCCAGCAGTTACGAGAGGGGGGGAGAAAAACTGTTTTTT. Encoded protein: CASSYERGGEKLFF.

V gene TRBV28 combines with J gene TRBJ2-7; TRBD1 agrees at 10 bases. The CDR3 consists of 16 residues. The germline gives CDR1 MDHEN, CDR2 SYDVKM. The V gene end was trimmed by 2 bases and the J gene end by 4 bases; junction bases not matched to a gene: 8. CDR3 coding DNA: TGTGCCAGCAGTTTAGGGTCGGGACAGGGGATATACGAGCAGTACTTC. It translates to CASSLGSGQGIYEQYF. The full variable domain, its missing parts supplied by reference TRBV28 and TRBJ2-7, is DVKVTQSSRYLVKRTGEKVFLECVQDMDHENMFWYRQDPGLGLRLIYFSYDVKMKEKGDIPEGYSVSREKKERFSLILESASTNQTSMYLCASSLGSGQGIYEQYFGPGTRLTVT.

The rearrangement joins TRBV5-1 to TRBJ2-1; 14 nucleotides match TRBD2. Germline CDR1 SGHRS, CDR2 YFSETQ. This CDR3 region has 18 residues. With 0 bases clipped from V and 2 bases from J, the junction kept 4 bases outside the gene matches. The CDR3 region is CASSLGTSGRTAYNEQFF. CDR3 nucleotides: TGCGCCAGCAGCTTGGGGACTAGCGGGAGGACCGCCTACAATGAGCAGTTCTTC.

This chain connects TRBV28 to TRBJ2-5, with D possibly matching TRBD2 (5 bases). V gave up 2 bases and J gave up 2 bases, with 9 bases separating them. This CDR3 contains 14 residues. Germline values: CDR1 MDHEN, CDR2 SYDVKM. This CDR3 is CASSLPSFQETQYF. CDR3 nucleotides: TGTGCCAGCAGTTTACCTAGCTTTCAAGAGACCCAGTACTTC.

The V and J genes are TRBV30 and TRBJ2-7; the match to TRBD2 covers 10 bases. There are 15 residues in the CDR3. Germline lookup yields CDR1 GTSNPN and CDR2 SVGIG (reference sequence). V gave up 1 base and J gave up 5 bases; unmatched junction bases: 8. CDR3: CAWSAFQREGNEQYF. The CDR3 DNA is TGTGCCTGGAGTGCTTTTCAGCGGGAGGGGAACGAGCAGTACTTC.

This chain joins TRBV6-4 and TRBJ1-5; D is unclear. Per germline, CDR1 MRHNA and CDR2 SNTAGT. This CDR3 spans 16 amino acids. V was pared by 3 bases and J by 0 bases, with 12 bases between. The CDR3 here is CASSDSGEDSNQPQHF. In nucleotides, the CDR3 is TGTGCCAGCAGTGATTCCGGGGAGGATAGCAATCAGCCCCAGCATTTT.

The V call is TRBV28, the J call TRBJ1-2, with D perhaps TRBD1 (6 bases). The CDR3 spans 16 residues. The germline V gene has CDR1 MDHEN and CDR2 SYDVKM. V was clipped by 6 bases and J by 2 bases, with 19 bases between them. The CDR3 DNA reads as TGTGCCAGCAGGGGAGACACAGGGTTACGCAACTATGGCTACACCTTC. Its protein product is CASRGDTGLRNYGYTF.

The chain links TRBV27 to TRBJ2-7, with 8 bases aligning to TRBD1. Germline CDR1 and CDR2: MNHEY and SMNVEV (reference sequence). V shed 2 bases and J 0 bases; nucleotides not matched to a gene: 3. The CDR3 runs 15 residues. The CDR3 DNA reads as TGTGCCAGCAGTTTAATCGGACAGGGCTCCTACGAGCAGTACTTC. Its translation: CASSLIGQGSYEQYF.

This sequence joins TRBV6-1 and TRBJ1-1; no reliable D call. The V gene lost 0 bases and the J gene lost 3 bases, with 17 bases spanning the gap. The CDR3 runs to 17 residues. CDR1 is MNHNS and CDR2 is SASEGT in the germline V gene. CDR3 loop: CASSEAGVSRRDTEAFF. The CDR3 bases are TGTGCCAGCAGTGAAGCAGGTGTTTCTCGGAGGGACACTGAAGCTTTCTTT.

The genes are TRBV6-1 and TRBJ2-7, with D perhaps TRBD2 (6 bases). This CDR3 has 14 residues. The ends were cut back, 4 bases at V and 1 base at J, with 11 bases in the middle. Germline V gives CDR1 MNHNS, CDR2 SASEGT. DNA for the CDR3: TGTGCCAGCAGTGGGGACGGGGGATCCTACGAGCAGTACTTC. This gives the protein CASSGDGGSYEQYF.

The CDR3 DNA follows: TGTGCCAGCAGTCCGCCCACCTCGGGGTATCAGCCCCAGCATTTT. It yields the protein CASSPPTSGYQPQHF. The chain joins TRBV28 to TRBJ1-5; D is ambiguous. Germline-derived CDR1 and CDR2 are MDHEN and SYDVKM. CDR3 length: 15 residues. V lost 5 bases and J 5 bases, leaving 16 bases between the germline ends.

This chain connects TRBV6-5 to TRBJ1-1; 8 nucleotides match TRBD1. Trimming removed 6 bases from V and 5 bases from J; junction bases left unmatched: 8. The germline CDR1 and CDR2 sequences are MNHEY and SVGAGI. CDR3 size: 14 residues. The CDR3 DNA reads TGTGCCAGCAGCATACAGGGGGGTTTTACTGAAGCTTTCTTT. Translation gives CASSIQGGFTEAFF.